This T cell receptor (beta chain) was recovered during a study of T cell responses to AZD1222 COVID-19 vaccine. Study-level results: Of the AZD1222 recipients, only five to seven were seropositive at baseline. At 160-218 and 743-854, vaccine-associated CD4 TCRs were dominant, and they spanned spike. Reports say nearly half of spike-specific TCRs go after unmutated variant regions.

V shed 7 bases and J 7 bases; nucleotides not matched to a gene: 5. Germline assignment: CDR1 SQVTM and CDR2 ANQGSEA. This CDR3 comprises 13 residues. Sequencing used immunoSEQ multiplex PCR; TCRdb keeps in-frame clones, though not all of them. The sample has 95,000 to 150,000 clones, about 85% seen once. As regards this clone: The antigen is not known.

This clonotype originated in an adult in good health. The chain is built from TRBV29-1 and TRBJ2-3; 13 nucleotides align to TRBD2. Sequences were derived from peripheral blood, sampled on day 0 of AZD1222 vaccination. In nucleotides, the CDR3 is TGCAGCGCGGGGACTAGCGGGATGTATACGCAGTATTTT. Translated, it gives CSAGTSGMYTQYF.